The present T cell receptor (beta chain) was sequenced within a study of shared clonotypes between healthy human individuals. As for the study in general: Per donor, three plates held CD4 naive cells, three held CD4 memory, two held CD8 naive and one held CD8 memory.

A 200 ng quantity of DNA, 25,000 to 35,000 T cell genomes, went into the sorted-subset replicate PCRs. The protocol was immunoSEQ multiplex PCR, while the TCRdb copy is restricted to in-frame clones and leaves out a portion. The sample records over 1.5 million clones, approximately 98% being singletons. This clone appeared a single time. Its antigen remains unidentified. Germline V CDR1 and CDR2: SEHNR, FQNEAQ (reference sequence). V dropped 3 bases and J dropped 7 bases, with 9 bases sitting between them. The CDR3 loop spans 12 amino acids. The authors divided CD4+ cells into CD45RA+ naive and CD45RA-negative memory subsets. Overall study findings and caveats: For sorted subsets, rarefaction showed incomplete sequencing despite large depth.

This TCR was recovered from a man under 40 in good health. The sequenced sample was naive CD4+ T cells sorted from blood. Documented subset: CD45RA+ positively selected. The chain has TRBV7-9 and TRBJ2-5; D uncertain. The CDR3 spells CASSLVAATQYF. The DNA of the CDR3 is TGTGCCAGCAGCTTGGTAGCAGCGACCCAGTACTTC.